This T cell receptor beta chain was profiled in a study of T cell responses to AZD1222 COVID-19 vaccine. Sequencing used immunoSEQ multiplex PCR; TCRdb keeps in-frame clones, though not all of them. The repertoire includes under 150,000 clones, 80% to 95% of them detected once, and about 5.5% sits in the top ten. Findings of the study overall: The study found vaccine-associated CD4 TCRs spanning spike, dominant at 160-218 and 743-854. Scientists sampled the repertoires only once the peak T cell response had passed. Nearly half of unique spike-specific TCRs reportedly avoided B.1.351 and B.1.1.7 mutated regions. Compared with day 0, the breadth and depth of the Spike-specific TCR repertoire rose significantly after two doses of AZD1222.

Trimming removed 5 bases at V and 7 bases at J, with 11 bases between. The CDR3 has 13 residues. Per the germline V gene, CDR1 is KGHSH and CDR2 is LQKENI. Concerning this clone: Its target is unknown.

The material was peripheral blood, obtained on day 0 of AZD1222 vaccination. This TCR was recovered from an adult in good health. The V and J genes are TRBV18 and TRBJ1-4; D unclear. The CDR3 reads CASSEGRAEKLFF. The CDR3 bases are TGTGCCAGCTCAGAAGGGCGGGCTGAAAAACTGTTTTTT.